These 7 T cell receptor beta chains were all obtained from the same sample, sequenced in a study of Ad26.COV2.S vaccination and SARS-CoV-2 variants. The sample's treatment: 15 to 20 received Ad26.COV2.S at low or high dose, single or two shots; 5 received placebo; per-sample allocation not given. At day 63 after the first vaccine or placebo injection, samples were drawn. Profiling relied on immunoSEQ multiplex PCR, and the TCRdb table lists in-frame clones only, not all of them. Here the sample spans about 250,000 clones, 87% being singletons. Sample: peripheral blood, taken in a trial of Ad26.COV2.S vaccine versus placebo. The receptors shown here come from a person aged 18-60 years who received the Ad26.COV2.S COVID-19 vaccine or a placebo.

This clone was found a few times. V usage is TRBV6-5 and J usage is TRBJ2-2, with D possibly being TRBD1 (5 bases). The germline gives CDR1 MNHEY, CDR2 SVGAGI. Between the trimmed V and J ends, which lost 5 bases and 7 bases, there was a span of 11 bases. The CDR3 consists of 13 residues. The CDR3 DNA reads TGTGCCAGCAGTACAGGTCAAGGCGGGGAGCTGTTTTTT. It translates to CASSTGQGGELFF.

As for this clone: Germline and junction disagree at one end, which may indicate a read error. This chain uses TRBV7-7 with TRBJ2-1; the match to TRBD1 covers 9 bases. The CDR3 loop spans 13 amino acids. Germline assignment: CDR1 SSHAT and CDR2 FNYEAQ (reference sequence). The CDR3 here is CASSWDRENEQFF. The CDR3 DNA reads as TGTGCTAGCAGCTGGGACAGGGAAAATGAGCAGTTCTTC.

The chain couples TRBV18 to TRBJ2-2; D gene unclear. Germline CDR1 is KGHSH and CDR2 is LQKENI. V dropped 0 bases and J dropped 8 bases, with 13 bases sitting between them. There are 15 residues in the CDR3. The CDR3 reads CASSPPGIEIGELFF. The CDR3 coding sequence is TGTGCCAGCTCACCACCGGGGATCGAGATAGGGGAGCTGTTTTTT.

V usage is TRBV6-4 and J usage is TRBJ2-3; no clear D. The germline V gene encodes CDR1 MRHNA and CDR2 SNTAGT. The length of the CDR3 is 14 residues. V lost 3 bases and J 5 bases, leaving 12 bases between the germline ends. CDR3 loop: CASSETWGGDTQYF. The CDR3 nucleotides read TGTGCCAGCAGTGAGACCTGGGGTGGAGATACGCAGTATTTT.

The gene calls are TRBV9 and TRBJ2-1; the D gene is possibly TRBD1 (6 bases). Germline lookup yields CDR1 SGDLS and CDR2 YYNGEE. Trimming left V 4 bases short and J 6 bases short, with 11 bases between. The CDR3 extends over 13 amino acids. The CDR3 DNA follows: TGTGCCAGCAGCTCCCACAGGGCCAATGAGCAGTTCTTC. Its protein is CASSSHRANEQFF.

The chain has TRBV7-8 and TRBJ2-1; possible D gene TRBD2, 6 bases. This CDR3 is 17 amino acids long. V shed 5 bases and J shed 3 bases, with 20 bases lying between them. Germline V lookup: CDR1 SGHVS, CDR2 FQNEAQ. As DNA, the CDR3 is TGTGCCAGCAGCCCAGGGCTGGCGGGGTCGTACTACAATGAGCAGTTCTTC. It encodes CASSPGLAGSYYNEQFF.

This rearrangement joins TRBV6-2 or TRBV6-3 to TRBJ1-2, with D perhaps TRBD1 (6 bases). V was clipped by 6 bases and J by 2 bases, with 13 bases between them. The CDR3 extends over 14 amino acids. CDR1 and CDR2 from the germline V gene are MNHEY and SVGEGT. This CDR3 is CASSLNTGNYGYTF. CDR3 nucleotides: TGTGCCAGCAGCCTTAATACAGGGAACTATGGCTACACCTTC.